This T cell receptor (beta chain) was found in a study of yellow fever vaccine responses in identical twins. Findings of the study overall: Reportedly, twins showed a vaccine T cell response that looked partly convergent and partly personalized.

TCRdb used MiXCR to reprocess the RT-PCR reads, holding one entry per CDR3 protein. This repertoire shows approximately 32,000 distinct CDR3 sequences, about three fifths found once; its top ten account for 4.5% to 5%. Remarks on this clonotype: What it binds is not known.

This specimen was T cells from blood (PBMCs), unsorted or a sorted subset (not recorded which), taken before or after yellow fever vaccination (not recorded which). This receptor was taken from a woman younger than 30 who received the yellow fever vaccine.

In DNA, the CDR3 is TGCAGCGTTGAAAGACGGATGAACACTGAAGCTTTCTTT. Protein product: CSVERRMNTEAFF. J is TRBJ1-1 and V is TRBV29-1; D is ambiguous. The CDR3 is made up of 13 amino acids. V gave up 2 bases and J gave up 0 bases, with 7 bases separating them. The V gene's germline CDR1 is SQVTM and CDR2 ANQGSEA.